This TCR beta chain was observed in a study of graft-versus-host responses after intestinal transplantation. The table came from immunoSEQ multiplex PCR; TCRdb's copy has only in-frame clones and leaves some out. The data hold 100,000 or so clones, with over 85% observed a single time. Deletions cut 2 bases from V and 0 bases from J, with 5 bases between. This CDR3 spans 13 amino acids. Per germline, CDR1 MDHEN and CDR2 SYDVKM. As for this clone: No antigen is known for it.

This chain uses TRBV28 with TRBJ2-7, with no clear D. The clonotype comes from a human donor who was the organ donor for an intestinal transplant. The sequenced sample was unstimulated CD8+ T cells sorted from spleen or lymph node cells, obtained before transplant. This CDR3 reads CASSLGLSYEQYF. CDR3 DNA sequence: TGTGCCAGCAGTTTAGGCCTCTCCTACGAGCAGTACTTC. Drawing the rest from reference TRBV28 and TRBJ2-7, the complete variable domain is DVKVTQSSRYLVKRTGEKVFLECVQDMDHENMFWYRQDPGLGLRLIYFSYDVKMKEKGDIPEGYSVSREKKERFSLILESASTNQTSMYLCASSLGLSYEQYFGPGTRLTVT.